This T cell receptor beta chain was identified in a study of blood T cell repertoires in COVID-19. Study summary: T cells, B-cell-depleted T cells, or PBMCs supplied cDNA or gDNA.

Sequenced by immunoSEQ multiplex PCR; TCRdb stores in-frame clones only, minus some. This sample yields 35,000 to 40,000 clones, of which about four fifths are seen a single time; about 40% belongs to the top ten. The length of the CDR3 is 14 residues. Germline-derived CDR1 and CDR2 are MNHEY and SVGAGI. With 6 bases removed from V and 6 bases from J, the gap between germline ends came to 15 bases. V and J are TRBV6-5 and TRBJ1-3; maybe TRBD1 (6 bases). The sequenced material came from peripheral blood. The clonotype originates from a man aged 80 or over with active or convalescent COVID-19. CDR3 DNA sequence: TGTGCCAGCAGGCCCCCCGGGGGGGCAAACACCATATATTTT. This encodes CASRPPGGANTIYF.